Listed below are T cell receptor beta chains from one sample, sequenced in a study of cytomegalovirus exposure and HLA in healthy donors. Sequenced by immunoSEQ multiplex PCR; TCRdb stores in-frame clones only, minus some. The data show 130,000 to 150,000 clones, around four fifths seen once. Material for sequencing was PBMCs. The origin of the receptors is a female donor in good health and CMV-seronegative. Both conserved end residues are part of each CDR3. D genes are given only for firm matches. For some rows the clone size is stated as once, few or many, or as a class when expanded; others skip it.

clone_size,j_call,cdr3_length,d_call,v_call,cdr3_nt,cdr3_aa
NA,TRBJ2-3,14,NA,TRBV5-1,TGCGCCAGCAGCTTGGGGGCCCGCACAGATACGCAGTATTTT,CASSLGARTDTQYF
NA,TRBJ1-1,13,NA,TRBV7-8,TGTGCCAGCAGCACGGACACAAACACTGAAGCTTTCTTT,CASSTDTNTEAFF
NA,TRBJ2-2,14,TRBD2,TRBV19,TGTGCCAGTACTCTTAGCGGGGGGACCGGGGAGCTGTTTTTT,CASTLSGGTGELFF
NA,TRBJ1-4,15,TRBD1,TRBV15,TGTGCCACCAGCGCAATACAGGGGGTTTGGGAAAAACTGTTTTTT,CATSAIQGVWEKLFF
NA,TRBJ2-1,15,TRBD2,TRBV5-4,TGTGCCAGCAGCTTAGGTGAGGGACTACACGATGAGCAGTTCTTC,CASSLGEGLHDEQFF
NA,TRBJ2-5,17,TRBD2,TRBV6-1,TGTGCCAGCAGTGAAGAGTTAGTTGGATCGCGGGAGGAGACCCAGTACTTC,CASSEELVGSREETQYF
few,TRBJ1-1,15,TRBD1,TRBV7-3,TGTGCCAGCAGCTTAACGGTTGCAGGGGGGACTGAAGCTTTCTTT,CASSLTVAGGTEAFF
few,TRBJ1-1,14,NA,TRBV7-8,TGTGCCAGCAGCTTAGGCGGGGATTACACTGAAGCTTTCTTT,CASSLGGDYTEAFF
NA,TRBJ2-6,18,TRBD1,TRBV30,TGTGCCTGGAGTACCGGACAGGTTCTCCGCTCTGGGGCCAACGTCCTGACTTTC,CAWSTGQVLRSGANVLTF
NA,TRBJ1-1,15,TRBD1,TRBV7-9,TGTGCCAGCAGCTTTGGGACAGGGGGCGAGGGAGCAGCTTTCTTT,CASSFGTGGEGAAFF
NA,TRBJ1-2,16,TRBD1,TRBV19,TGTGCCAGTAGTATTTACTTGGGACAGGTTCACTATGGCTACACCTTC,CASSIYLGQVHYGYTF
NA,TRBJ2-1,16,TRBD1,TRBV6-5,TGTGCCAGCAGTTACTCCACCGGGACAGGTTACAATGAGCAGTTCTTC,CASSYSTGTGYNEQFF
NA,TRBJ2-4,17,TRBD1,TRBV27,TGTGCCAGCAGCCCACGGGACAGAAAAATAGCCAAAAACATTCAGTACTTC,CASSPRDRKIAKNIQYF
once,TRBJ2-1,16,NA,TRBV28,TGTGCCAGCAGCCAGGCGTTTGGCAGGGCTCCTAATGAGCAGTTCTTC,CASSQAFGRAPNEQFF
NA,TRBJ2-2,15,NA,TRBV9,TGTGCCAGCAGCGATGGGGAGGCGAACACCGGGGAGCTGTTTTTT,CASSDGEANTGELFF
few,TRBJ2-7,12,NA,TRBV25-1,TGTGCCAGCAGGACTGCGTCCTACGAGCAGTACTTC,CASRTASYEQYF
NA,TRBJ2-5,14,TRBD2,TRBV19,TGTGCCAGTAGTTCGCTAGCGGGACAAGAGACCCAGTACTTC,CASSSLAGQETQYF
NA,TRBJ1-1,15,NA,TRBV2,TGTGCCAGCAGTGCCCCGACAGGAATGAACACTGAAGCTTTCTTT,CASSAPTGMNTEAFF
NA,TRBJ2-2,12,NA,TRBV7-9,TGTGCCAGCAGCTCTCTTACCGGGGAGCTGTTTTTT,CASSSLTGELFF
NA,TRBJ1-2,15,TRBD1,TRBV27,TGTGCCAGCAGTCCGCTGGACCGGGACAGCAATGGCTACACCTTC,CASSPLDRDSNGYTF
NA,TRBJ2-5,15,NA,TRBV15,TGTGCCACCAGCAGGACAGGAACCCTCCCAGGGACCCAGTACTTC,CATSRTGTLPGTQYF
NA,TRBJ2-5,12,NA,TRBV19,TGTGCCAGTAGTATTTACGGGGGAACCCAGTACTTC,CASSIYGGTQYF
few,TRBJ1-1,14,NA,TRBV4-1,TGCGCCAGCAGTGTCGGTCCGGTGAACACTGAAGCTTTCTTT,CASSVGPVNTEAFF
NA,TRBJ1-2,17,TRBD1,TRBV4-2,TGTGCCAGCAGCCAAGAGGGGCCTCGGACAGGGGGATACGGCTACACCTTC,CASSQEGPRTGGYGYTF
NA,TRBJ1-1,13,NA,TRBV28,TGTGCCAGCAACCAGGCACCGAACACTGAAGCTTTCTTT,CASNQAPNTEAFF
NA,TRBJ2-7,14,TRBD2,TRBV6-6,TGTGCCAGCAGCATAGTAGCGGGAGACGACGAGCAGTACTTC,CASSIVAGDDEQYF
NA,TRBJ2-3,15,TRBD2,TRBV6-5,TGTGCCAGCAGTTACGGGACTAGCGGCACAGATACGCAGTATTTT,CASSYGTSGTDTQYF
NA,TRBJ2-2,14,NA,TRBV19,TGTGCCAGTAGTACAACCAGGGGGGCCGGGGAGCTGTTTTTT,CASSTTRGAGELFF
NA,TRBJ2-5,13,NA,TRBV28,TGTGCCAGCAGCCGTTCGGGGAAAGAGACCCAGTACTTC,CASSRSGKETQYF
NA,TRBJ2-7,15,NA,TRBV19,TGTGCCAGTAGTGCAACAGGGTCTCCCCGCTACGAGCAGTACTTC,CASSATGSPRYEQYF
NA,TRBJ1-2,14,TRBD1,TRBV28,TGTGCCAGCAGCCCCTCCGGGACAGCCCGAAGCTACACCTTC,CASSPSGTARSYTF
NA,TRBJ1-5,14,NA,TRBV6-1,TGTGCCAGCACTCGGGATTGGAGCAATCAGCCCCAGCATTTT,CASTRDWSNQPQHF
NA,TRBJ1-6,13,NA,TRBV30,TGTGCCTGGGATCATAGATATAATTCACCCCTCCACTTT,CAWDHRYNSPLHF
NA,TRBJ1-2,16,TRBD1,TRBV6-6,TGTGCCAGCAGTTACCCCAAGACAGGGTCAGCCTATGGCTACCCCTTC,CASSYPKTGSAYGYPF
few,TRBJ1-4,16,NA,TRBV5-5,TGTGCCAGCAGCTTGGAAGGAGTCAGAACTAATGAAAAACTGTTTTTT,CASSLEGVRTNEKLFF
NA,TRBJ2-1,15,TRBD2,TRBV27,TGTGCCAGCAGCCCTGGGACTAGCGGGAGAGGTGAGCAGTTCTTC,CASSPGTSGRGEQFF
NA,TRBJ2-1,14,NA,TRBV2,TGTGCCAGCAGTGGTTTTAGCAGTTACAATGAGCAGTTCTTC,CASSGFSSYNEQFF
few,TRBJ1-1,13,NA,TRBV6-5,TGTGCCAGCAGTTACCGCAGTGACACTGAAGCTTTCTTT,CASSYRSDTEAFF
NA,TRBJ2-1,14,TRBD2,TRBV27,TGTGCCAGCAGTTTAAGGACTAGCGGGAATGAGCAGTTCTTC,CASSLRTSGNEQFF
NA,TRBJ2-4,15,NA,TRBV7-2,TGTGCCAGCAGCTTAGCGGCGCGGGGTCTAAACATTCAGTACTTC,CASSLAARGLNIQYF
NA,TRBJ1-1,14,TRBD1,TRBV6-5,TGTGCCAGCAGTTTCCAGGGGGTGAACACTGAAGCTTTCTTT,CASSFQGVNTEAFF
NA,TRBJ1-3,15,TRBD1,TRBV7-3,TGTGCCAGCAGCGCCCACAGGGGCTCTGGAAACACCATATATTTT,CASSAHRGSGNTIYF
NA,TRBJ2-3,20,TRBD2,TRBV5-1,TGCGCCAGCAGCTTCAAATTGGGACTAGCGGGAGGAGTTGGCACAGATACGCAGTATTTT,CASSFKLGLAGGVGTDTQYF
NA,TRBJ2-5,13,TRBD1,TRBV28,TGTGCCAGCAGTGGGGACAGTTACGAGACCCAGTACTTC,CASSGDSYETQYF
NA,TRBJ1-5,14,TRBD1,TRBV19,TGTGCCAGTAGTTCAGACAGGGCCAATCAGCCCCAGCATTTT,CASSSDRANQPQHF
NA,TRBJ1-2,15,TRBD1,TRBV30,TGTGCCTGGAGTACCCGACAGGGTCCTAACTATGGCTACACCTTC,CAWSTRQGPNYGYTF
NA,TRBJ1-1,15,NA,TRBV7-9,TGTGCCAGCAGCACGCAACAGAACTTTAACACTGAAGCTTTCTTT,CASSTQQNFNTEAFF